Below, one T cell receptor (beta chain) is given with its context. Antigen: not known. The record originates from a study of T cell repertoires in cytomegalovirus infection. Using its own MiXCR run on the reads, TCRdb lists one record per CDR3 protein. This sample carries fewer than 1,000,000 distinct CDR3 sequences, 31% of them seen once, and the ten largest clones take over 12%. The germline V gene has CDR1 SEHNR and CDR2 FQNEAQ (reference sequence). The V gene lost 2 bases and the J gene lost 5 bases, with 15 bases spanning the gap. This CDR3 has 15 residues. V is TRBV7-9 and J is TRBJ1-1; weak D call: TRBD1 (5 bases). The sample was cultured CD8+ T cells from PBMCs, taken from culture after CMV antigen stimulation. The source is a human donor in good health (CMV status not recorded). Some clones in this sample may be carry-over from other donors' samples. CDR3: CASSLPSGAKTEAFF. The CDR3 DNA is TGTGCCAGCAGCTTACCGTCCGGGGCTAAGACTGAAGCTTTCTTT.